The 8 T cell receptor beta chains presented below share a single source sample, sequenced in a study of long-term antiretroviral therapy in people with HIV. At survey level, the immunoSEQ assay was run in its v3.0 version. Repertoires were generated with immunoSEQ multiplex PCR, while TCRdb's copy carries only in-frame clones and drops some. Among 20,000 to 30,000 clones listed, 85% were seen once. The material sequenced was unsorted PBMCs, taken 2.3 years after starting antiretroviral therapy. These receptors came from a man aged 40-55 years with HIV.

CDR3 nucleotide sequence: TGTGCCAGCAGCTTACAGGGGACGATGAACACTGAAGCTTTCTTT. Translating it yields CASSLQGTMNTEAFF. The chain carries TRBV11-2 and TRBJ1-1, with D possibly matching TRBD1 (6 bases). This CDR3 spans 15 amino acids. Germline V gene lookup returns CDR1 SGHAT and CDR2 FQNNGV. With 2 bases removed from V and 0 bases from J, the gap between germline ends came to 10 bases.

The rearrangement uses TRBV9 and TRBJ1-5; possibly TRBD1 for D (5 bases). The germline V gene has CDR1 SGDLS and CDR2 YYNGEE. The CDR3 is 14 residues long. V lost 6 bases to trimming and J lost 2 bases, with 12 bases between them. The CDR3 DNA sequence: TGTGCCAGCACCCCAGGGTTAGGCAATCAGCCCCAGCATTTT. It codes for CASTPGLGNQPQHF.

The chain joins TRBV5-6 to TRBJ1-2, with 8 bases matching TRBD1. This CDR3 comprises 17 residues. Germline lookup yields CDR1 SGHDT and CDR2 YYEEEE. V was pared by 3 bases and J by 6 bases, with 16 bases of the junction left unmatched. Written as DNA, the CDR3 is TGTGCCAGCAGCTCGATGGACAGGGTGGTTTTGGTGAATGGCTACACCTTC. Translation: CASSSMDRVVLVNGYTF. Full variable domain (missing parts from reference TRBV5-6 and TRBJ1-2): DAGVTQSPTHLIKTRGQQVTLRCSPKSGHDTVSWYQQALGQGPQFIFQYYEEEERQRGNFPDRFSGHQFPNYSSELNVNALLLGDSALYLCASSSMDRVVLVNGYTFGSGTRLTVV.

The genes are TRBV11-2 and TRBJ2-6; possible D gene TRBD1, 5 bases. V was cut by 1 base and J by 3 bases, with 13 bases left in between. Germline V gene lookup returns CDR1 SGHAT and CDR2 FQNNGV. This CDR3 is 17 amino acids long. CDR3 DNA sequence: TGTGCCAGCAGCTTAGGTGGGGCCGCAGGTGGGGCCAACGTCCTGACTTTC. It codes for CASSLGGAAGGANVLTF.

The chain joins TRBV7-8 to TRBJ2-3; TRBD2 aligns across 11 bases. V lost 5 bases to trimming and J lost 3 bases; unmatched junction nucleotides: 4. Germline CDR1 SGHVS, CDR2 FQNEAQ. This CDR3 is built from 15 residues. The CDR3 sequence is CASSQTSGSTDTQYF. As DNA, the CDR3 is TGTGCCAGCAGCCAAACTAGCGGGAGTACAGATACGCAGTATTTT.

The chain recombines TRBV7-8 with TRBJ1-2, with a tentative D call TRBD1 (5 bases). V lost 1 base to trimming and J lost 4 bases, with 10 bases between them. From germline, CDR1 is SGHVS and CDR2 FQNEAQ. CDR3 length: 14 residues. The CDR3 is CASSLGPGGYGYTF. As DNA, the CDR3 is TGTGCCAGCAGCTTAGGGCCCGGGGGCTATGGCTACACCTTC.

A word on this clone: One end of the junction is discordant with germline, which a read error may explain. This chain joins TRBV20-1 and TRBJ2-7, with D perhaps TRBD2 (7 bases). CDR3 length: 10 residues. Per the germline V gene, CDR1 is DFQATT and CDR2 is SNEGSKA (reference sequence). As DNA, the CDR3 is TGCAGTGCTGGGGACGGGGGGCTGGACTTC. This codes for CSAGDGGLDF.

The CDR3 region has the DNA TGTGCCAGCAGCTTGGGACAGTTCCAAGAGACCCAGTACTTC. As protein: CASSLGQFQETQYF. V is TRBV7-2 and J is TRBJ2-5; 7 bases align to TRBD1. Germline V CDR1 and CDR2: SGHTA, FQGNSA. The junction had 2 bases not matched to a gene; V was cut back by 3 bases and J by 1 base. The CDR3 is made up of 14 amino acids. Filled out from reference TRBV7-2 and TRBJ2-5, the complete variable domain reads GAGVSQSPSNKVTEKGKDVELRCDPISGHTALYWYRQSLGQGLEFLIYFQGNSAPDKSGLPSDRFSAERTGGSVSTLTIQRTQQEDSAVYLCASSLGQFQETQYFGPGTRLLVL.